A selection of T cell receptor beta chains follows, all from one sample in a study of blood T cell repertoires in COVID-19. Measured with immunoSEQ multiplex PCR; TCRdb has only the in-frame clones, and not every one. Of 130,000 to 150,000 clones listed, roughly 86% are singletons. The sequenced sample consisted of peripheral blood. The receptors shown here come from a human donor in a cohort sampled during active COVID-19. Each CDR3 is given with its conserved first and last residue. D genes are given only for firm matches. Clone size is not always given. Where it is, it says once, few, many or a class for expanded clones.

size: -; V: TRBV24-1; J: TRBJ1-1; D: TRBD1; CDR3: CATSDSRQGRAFF
size: -; V: TRBV6-5; J: TRBJ1-1; D: TRBD1; CDR3: CASEKTGGRTEAFF
size: -; V: TRBV7-9; J: TRBJ2-3; D: TRBD2; CDR3: CASSPGLDADTQYF
size: -; V: TRBV21-1; J: TRBJ2-3; D: -; CDR3: CASKVAGGGGTQYF
size: -; V: TRBV18; J: TRBJ1-1; D: -; CDR3: CASSPLRRGEGTEAFF
size: few; V: TRBV5-4; J: TRBJ2-5; D: -; CDR3: CASSFRGAETQYF
size: -; V: TRBV9; J: TRBJ1-4; D: TRBD1; CDR3: CASSVGSGGNEKLFF
size: few; V: TRBV18; J: TRBJ2-3; D: -; CDR3: CASSPGDRDTQYF
size: -; V: TRBV9; J: TRBJ2-1; D: TRBD2; CDR3: CASSVLTSGDYNEQFF
size: -; V: TRBV27; J: TRBJ1-2; D: TRBD1; CDR3: CASSLDRVGGYTF
size: once; V: TRBV5-1; J: TRBJ2-3; D: TRBD2; CDR3: CASSLQTSGTDTQYF
size: -; V: TRBV28; J: TRBJ1-1; D: TRBD1; CDR3: CASSKTGTKGFAFF
size: -; V: TRBV5-5; J: TRBJ2-7; D: -; CDR3: CASSFGGLSYEQYF
size: -; V: TRBV10-2; J: TRBJ2-5; D: -; CDR3: CASSESETQYF
size: -; V: TRBV18; J: TRBJ2-1; D: TRBD2; CDR3: CASSPTSGGIGNEQFF
size: -; V: TRBV5-1; J: TRBJ2-5; D: TRBD2; CDR3: CASSLTSGGQETQYF
size: -; V: TRBV6-2/TRBV6-3; J: TRBJ2-6; D: TRBD1; CDR3: CASSLTGAGANVLTF
size: -; V: TRBV7-2; J: TRBJ2-2; D: TRBD2; CDR3: CASSLGLAGAGELFF
size: -; V: TRBV6-1; J: TRBJ1-2; D: TRBD1; CDR3: CASSERGTGLNGYTF
size: -; V: TRBV18; J: TRBJ2-7; D: -; CDR3: CASSPPFYPYEQYF
size: -; V: TRBV19; J: TRBJ2-7; D: TRBD1; CDR3: CASSASRDRVLEQYF
size: -; V: TRBV6-6; J: TRBJ1-1; D: -; CDR3: CASSYDRNTEAFF
size: -; V: TRBV9; J: TRBJ2-2; D: -; CDR3: CASSVAVATTGELFF
size: few; V: TRBV9; J: TRBJ1-2; D: -; CDR3: CASRNDRNSNYGYTF
size: -; V: TRBV9; J: TRBJ2-1; D: -; CDR3: CASSPEGVNNEQFF
size: -; V: TRBV18; J: TRBJ2-2; D: TRBD1; CDR3: CASSTGQANTGELFF
size: -; V: TRBV9; J: TRBJ2-2; D: TRBD2; CDR3: CASSLGLAGGLGTGELFF
size: -; V: TRBV12-3/TRBV12-4; J: TRBJ2-5; D: TRBD2; CDR3: CASRAGAEETQYF
size: -; V: TRBV3-1/TRBV3-2; J: TRBJ2-5; D: TRBD2; CDR3: CASVRQGLAETQYF
size: -; V: TRBV25-1; J: TRBJ2-7; D: -; CDR3: CASSESPSRETYEQYF
size: -; V: TRBV21-1; J: TRBJ2-5; D: -; CDR3: CASSKTGGETQYF
size: -; V: TRBV6-2/TRBV6-3; J: TRBJ2-4; D: TRBD2; CDR3: CASSYVRGPSGGIQYF
size: few; V: TRBV19; J: TRBJ1-5; D: -; CDR3: CASRRGYSNQPQHF
size: -; V: TRBV3-1/TRBV3-2; J: TRBJ1-2; D: -; CDR3: CASSQVGGNGYTF
size: once; V: TRBV5-6; J: TRBJ1-2; D: -; CDR3: CASSSGLRIYGYTF
size: -; V: TRBV15; J: TRBJ1-4; D: -; CDR3: CATSRDPGMDEKLFF
size: once; V: TRBV30; J: TRBJ2-2; D: -; CDR3: CAWTLQGTRTGELFF
size: -; V: TRBV14; J: TRBJ1-6; D: -; CDR3: CAIAQGDNPNSPLHF